The T cell receptor (beta chain) under discussion was sequenced for a study of T cell responses to AZD1222 COVID-19 vaccine. With regard to this clone: Its cognate antigen is unknown.

Overall study findings and caveats: There were repertoire samples only from the period after the peak T cell response. Rises in breadth and depth of Spike-specific TCRs came after two AZD1222 doses. Among those given AZD1222, only 6 or 7 were seropositive at baseline. Spike was spanned by vaccine-associated CD4 TCRs, which were dominant at 160-218 and 743-854.

Using immunoSEQ multiplex PCR, the repertoire was profiled, and TCRdb retains in-frame clones only, with some absent. Of some 52,000 clones in the sample, approximately 86% were seen once. The TCR comes from an adult who received the AZD1222 COVID-19 vaccine. Sequenced here: peripheral blood, sampled 28 days after the second AZD1222 dose.

CDR3 DNA sequence: TGTGCCAGCAGCTTAGAGGAGGCTACTCGCTACACCTTC. This encodes CASSLEEATRYTF. The V and J genes are TRBV7-9 and TRBJ1-2; no clear D gene. V shed 1 base and J shed 9 bases, with 12 bases lying between them. There are 13 residues in the CDR3. CDR1 is SEHNR, CDR2 FQNEAQ, per germline (reference sequence).